This T cell receptor beta chain came from a study of T-cell memory formation after mild COVID-19. On the study more broadly: There were largely donor-specific TCR clusters.

Study-wide points: Clones contracting day 15 to 85 were balanced CD4/CD8; later expanders leaned CD4+. Pre-infection memory already had some responding clones, implying cross-reactive memory joined.

TCRdb used MiXCR to reprocess the 5' RACE reads, holding one entry per CDR3 protein. This sample has around 310,000 distinct CDR3 sequences, with 20% to 25% found just once. After removal of 0 bases from V and 10 bases from J, the junction contained 10 bases not matched to a gene. The CDR3 consists of 16 residues. Germline CDR1 reads SGHVS; CDR2 reads FQNEAQ. Comments on this clonotype: Its antigen is still unknown.

The receptor was isolated from a man aged 18 to 29 who had mild COVID-19 (a few samples of this study predate the infection). Cell type and time point are not known. The rearrangement uses TRBV7-8 and TRBJ2-1; 9 bases match TRBD2. The sequenced material came from PBMCs or a T cell subset sorted from them (not recorded which). The CDR3: CASSLAGGGGANEQFF. Here the CDR3 DNA reads TGTGCCAGCAGCTTAGCGGGTGGCGGGGGGGCGAACGAGCAGTTCTTC.